The 20 T cell receptor beta chains below all came from one sample that was sequenced in a study of technical replicates of blood from a handful of donors. Clones were sequenced by immunoSEQ multiplex PCR, and TCRdb holds only the in-frame ones, with some missing. Among around 80,000 clones listed, just under 95% were seen once. The sample comprised T cells isolated from PBMCs. These receptors were collected from a human donor in good health.

The chain is built from TRBV6-6 and TRBJ2-1; TRBD2 is a possible D gene (10 bases). CDR1 and CDR2 (germline): MNHNY, SVGAGI (reference sequence). The V gene lost 7 bases and the J gene lost 8 bases, with 21 bases spanning the gap. CDR3 length equals 15 residues. The CDR3 sequence is CASTDRGTSVDEQFF. The CDR3 nucleotides read TGTGCCAGCACTGACAGGGGGACTAGCGTAGATGAGCAGTTCTTC.

The chain recombines TRBV4-2 with TRBJ1-4, with TRBD1 matching over 8 bases. The CDR3 consists of 15 residues. V was pared by 3 bases and J by 8 bases, with 8 bases of the junction left unmatched. Germline lookup yields CDR1 LGHNA and CDR2 YNFKEQ. CDR3: CASSHPGQEGEKLFF. The DNA of the CDR3 is TGTGCCAGCAGCCATCCGGGACAGGAGGGGGAAAAACTGTTTTTT.

There are a few counts of this clone. V gene TRBV19 combines with J gene TRBJ1-3; 7 bases are a match to TRBD1. This CDR3 comprises 14 residues. CDR1 and CDR2 (germline): LNHDA, SQIVND (reference sequence). Trimming removed 5 bases from V and 3 bases from J; junction bases left unmatched: 4. The CDR3 loop reads CASSPTGYGNTIYF. CDR3 nucleotide sequence: TGTGCCAGTAGTCCGACAGGGTATGGAAACACCATATATTTT. Full variable domain (outside the CDR3, taken from reference TRBV19 and TRBJ1-3): DGGITQSPKYLFRKEGQNVTLSCEQNLNHDAMYWYRQDPGQGLRLIYYSQIVNDFQKGDIAEGYSVSREKKESFPLTVTSAQKNPTAFYLCASSPTGYGNTIYFGEGSWLTVV.

The chain combines TRBV5-1 with TRBJ2-1; D may be TRBD1 (6 bases). V lost 4 bases, J lost 0 bases, and 17 bases lay in between. CDR1 and CDR2 (germline): SGHRS, YFSETQ. This CDR3 spans 17 amino acids. The DNA of the CDR3 is TGCGCCAGCAGCACCGACTACAGGGCGGGCTCCTACAATGAGCAGTTCTTC. Protein: CASSTDYRAGSYNEQFF.

This clone was seen more than once but under ten times. This chain connects TRBV29-1 to TRBJ2-5; tentatively, D is TRBD1 (5 bases). In germline, CDR1 is SQVTM, CDR2 ANQGSEA. The CDR3 is 14 residues long. V was pared by 3 bases and J by 1 base, with 12 bases between. CDR3 amino acids: CSVEYVRVQETQYF. The DNA of the CDR3 is TGCAGCGTTGAGTACGTCAGGGTCCAAGAGACCCAGTACTTC.

V is TRBV7-2 and J is TRBJ1-3, with TRBD1 as a possible D gene (5 bases). The germline V gene encodes CDR1 SGHTA and CDR2 FQGNSA. The CDR3 spans 15 residues. The V and J ends lost 1 base and 4 bases respectively, with 11 bases between them. The CDR3 sequence is CASSLEIGVGNTIYF. The CDR3 nucleotides are TGTGCCAGCAGCTTAGAGATAGGGGTGGGAAACACCATATATTTT.

V and J are TRBV27 and TRBJ2-1; 7 positions agree with TRBD2. Trimming took 2 bases from V and 13 from J; bases not matched to a gene: 11. This CDR3 contains 14 residues. The germline V gene has CDR1 MNHEY and CDR2 SMNVEV (reference sequence). This CDR3 is CASSLDVAGESQFF. Written as DNA, the CDR3 is TGTGCCAGCAGTTTAGATGTGGCGGGAGAATCCCAGTTCTTC.

This chain joins TRBV9 and TRBJ2-1; tentative D call: TRBD2 (6 bases). The CDR3 covers 11 residues. Trimming shortened V by 4 bases and J by 9 bases, and 8 bases separated the two germline ends. Germline V lookup: CDR1 SGDLS, CDR2 YYNGEE. The CDR3 protein is CASSLGGEQFF. The DNA of the CDR3 is TGTGCCAGCAGCCTCGGGGGTGAGCAGTTCTTC. Using reference TRBV9 and TRBJ2-1 for the parts outside the CDR3, the full variable domain is DSGVTQTPKHLITATGQRVTLRCSPRSGDLSVYWYQQSLDQGLQFLIQYYNGEERAKGNILERFSAQQFPDLHSELNLSSLELGDSALYFCASSLGGEQFFGPGTRLTVL.

The chain employs TRBV6-5 and TRBJ1-1, with D unclear. The CDR3 runs 15 residues. Trimming took off 2 bases at V and 1 base at J, with 11 bases between the two ends. The V gene's germline CDR1 is MNHEY and CDR2 SVGAGI. The CDR3 bases are TGTGCCAGCAGTTACCGGCCTTCAGGGAACACTGAAGCTTTCTTT. Its protein is CASSYRPSGNTEAFF.

The chain links TRBV5-4 to TRBJ1-2, with TRBD1 matching 9 bases. V was clipped by 4 bases and J by 3 bases; unmatched bases: 7. The CDR3 contains 15 residues. Germline CDR1 SGHNT, CDR2 YYREEE (reference sequence). The CDR3 here is CASSPTGGADYGYTF. Written as DNA, the CDR3 is TGTGCCAGCAGCCCAACAGGGGGCGCGGACTATGGCTACACCTTC.

This rearrangement joins TRBV18 to TRBJ1-5; D perhaps matches TRBD1 (5 bases). V was shortened by 2 bases and J by 0 bases, with 11 bases between the two germline ends. Germline CDR1 is KGHSH and CDR2 is LQKENI. The CDR3 is made up of 16 amino acids. CDR3 amino acids: CASSPSKGNSNQPQHF. The CDR3 DNA is TGTGCCAGCTCACCAAGCAAGGGGAATAGCAATCAGCCCCAGCATTTT.

The V call is TRBV28, the J call TRBJ2-6; D may be TRBD1 (6 bases). Germline V gives CDR1 MDHEN, CDR2 SYDVKM. The CDR3 extends over 16 amino acids. Trimming pared 2 bases from V and 4 bases from J, leaving 12 bases between. CDR3 nucleotides: TGTGCCAGCAGTTTAGCGCTTGGGACAGGGGCCAACGTCCTGACTTTC. As protein: CASSLALGTGANVLTF.

The sample holds a few counts of this clone. The DNA of the CDR3 is TGTGCCAGCAGTGAAAATCAGTTCTACGAGCAGTACTTC. This codes for CASSENQFYEQYF. This chain uses TRBV6-1 with TRBJ2-7; D is unresolved. The CDR3 has 13 residues. V lost 2 bases and J lost 3, with 8 bases in between. Germline V lookup: CDR1 MNHNS, CDR2 SASEGT.

The V call is TRBV20-1, the J call TRBJ2-5; 8 bases align to TRBD1. This CDR3 spans 11 amino acids. Unmatched junction bases numbered 4, after V lost 8 bases and J lost 5 bases. Germline CDR1 reads DFQATT; CDR2 reads SNEGSKA (reference sequence). CDR3 sequence: CSTYRGETQYF. CDR3 bases: TGCAGTACCTACAGGGGGGAGACCCAGTACTTC.

This CDR3 reads CASSWGQAEANYGYTF. DNA for the CDR3: TGTGCCAGCAGTTGGGGACAGGCTGAAGCTAACTATGGCTACACCTTC. V is TRBV28 and J is TRBJ1-2; the match to TRBD1 covers 8 bases. CDR1 MDHEN and CDR2 SYDVKM come from the germline V gene. The CDR3 consists of 16 residues. J was trimmed by 0 bases and V by 4 bases; bases with no gene match: 7.

The rearrangement joins TRBV6-1 to TRBJ2-7, with a tentative D call TRBD1 (6 bases). Per the germline V gene, CDR1 is MNHNS and CDR2 is SASEGT. CDR3 size: 13 residues. V was cut by 5 bases and J by 1 base, with 9 bases left in between. CDR3 nucleotide sequence: TGTGCCAGCAGTCACAGGGAGTCCTACGAGCAGTACTTC. Translation: CASSHRESYEQYF.

The chain links TRBV27 to TRBJ2-7, with D maybe TRBD1 (5 bases). V lost 5 bases to trimming and J lost 0 bases, with 23 bases between them. The length of the CDR3 is 18 residues. Looked up from germline, CDR1 is MNHEY and CDR2 is SMNVEV (reference sequence). The chain's CDR3 is CASSTLDFRDEDSYEQYF. CDR3 DNA sequence: TGTGCCAGCAGTACTTTAGATTTCAGGGATGAGGACTCCTACGAGCAGTACTTC.

The J gene is TRBJ1-3, the V gene TRBV5-1; tentative D call: TRBD1 (5 bases). This CDR3 contains 13 residues. Trimming removed 0 bases at V and 4 bases at J, with 5 bases between. The germline gives CDR1 SGHRS, CDR2 YFSETQ. CDR3 loop: CASSLDRGNTIYF. DNA for the CDR3: TGCGCCAGCAGCTTGGACAGGGGAAACACCATATATTTT.

This clone was seen once. The chain couples TRBV9 to TRBJ2-7; perhaps TRBD1 as D (6 bases). The CDR3 has 15 amino acids. Germline V gene lookup returns CDR1 SGDLS and CDR2 YYNGEE. V was pared by 0 bases and J by 2 bases, with 12 bases between. CDR3 nucleotide sequence: TGTGCCAGCAGCGTAGACGCAGGGGTACCCTACGAGCAGTACTTC. Translated: CASSVDAGVPYEQYF.

Here the CDR3 DNA reads TGCAGCGTTCAGAGATCGACTAGCGGGAGAGTGGGGGAGACCCAGTACTTC. It translates to CSVQRSTSGRVGETQYF. The chain employs TRBV29-1 and TRBJ2-5, with 12 bases identical to TRBD2. The CDR3 sequence is 17 residues long. V shed 5 bases, J shed 5 bases, and the junction held 15 bases outside the gene matches. Germline V gives CDR1 SQVTM, CDR2 ANQGSEA.